This T cell receptor beta chain was recorded in a study of cytomegalovirus exposure and HLA in healthy donors (dated by TCRdb to about 2017). Some background on the complete study: In an earlier analysis of 450 to 750 of the donors, 250 to 350 Gb of sequence data and some 100 million unique TCR beta sequences from 150 million to 200 million T cells were reported. An early release that covered some 630 HLA-typed donors contained around 300 gigabases of sequencing data and tens of millions of unique TCR sequences. Of the approximately 400 genotyped donors, more than 75% were placed in the genetic ancestry cluster associated with self-reported Caucasian donors. The study was designed to test whether signatures of past pathogen exposure could be identified by cataloging public T cell receptors. The T cell repertoires of 666 subjects were profiled by immunosequencing and related to cytomegalovirus serostatus. Besides the first cohort of some 670 subjects, a separate validation cohort made up of around 120 different subjects was used. To predict cytomegalovirus infection status, the study combined high-throughput TCR immunosequencing, statistical association of individual TCRs with disease status, and machine learning. In a later analysis, previously published TCR beta repertoires from 500 to 750 donors were re-analyzed and high-resolution HLA genotyping was added so that TCR occurrence patterns could be studied. In the later analysis, no new phenotypic data were used to find candidate immune exposures; instead, reliance was placed on TCR beta sequences and their occurrence across donors. An earlier analysis of some 600 of the donors applied high-throughput TCR beta sequencing to assess whether each TCR beta V gene segment acted as functional or pseudogenic. Donor age, sex, ethnicity and CMV serostatus were collected together with the repertoire data. In a later genetic analysis, genome-wide SNP genotypes for about three fifths of the roughly 670 donors were used, and that subset was treated as a discovery cohort. Every repertoire in the discovery cohort had been generated on one and the same sequencing platform. Both class I and class II loci were covered by HLA typing, at four-digit resolution. Typing coverage differed by locus: A, B, C, DRB1 and DQB1 were typed in about 620-640 donors, DQA1 in about 560, DPA1 in 606, and DPB1 in around 440. Because of strong linkage in the cohort, 5 or 6 DR-DQ haplotypes were treated as single units for association and clustering. Among 398 genotyped donors of the cohort, an average of roughly 240,000 unique TCR beta nucleotide sequences were sequenced per donor, around 18% of them non-productive. The investigation overall reported the following: Specific HLA alleles were associated with over 15,000 TCR beta sequences at a false discovery rate of 0.05 in a later analysis. The classifier was reported to diagnose cytomegalovirus status with high specificity and sensitivity in both the original and validation cohorts. The study listed 164 TCR beta chains as associated with cytomegalovirus. A further reported finding was that TCR beta sequences accurately predicted the HLA-A and HLA-B alleles for most subjects in the first cohort. Roughly uniform sequencing depth across donors was assumed in presence/absence analyses, although this assumption may not hold. HLA typing was unavailable for some donors at each locus, so association tests used only the typed subset. A group of highly shared sequence variants was considered likely to be a technical artifact of the sequencing pipeline. Linkage disequilibrium might explain the correlated functional status among segregating V segments, but an unknown experimental factor could not be ruled out. For the cohort, immune exposure information was limited to CMV serostatus. In a later analysis, most CMV-associated TCR beta chains were found to appear HLA-restricted, with HLA associations seemingly driven largely by CMV exposure. The cohort was sequenced for TCR beta chains only, and without alpha or paired-chain data the features that could be detected were limited. A later analysis found that HLA-associated TCR beta chains were more clonally expanded and had lower generation probabilities than equally common non-associated chains. In a later analysis, the rate of TCR association differed among HLA loci, with DRB1 alleles having the most associated TCRs and HLA-C alleles having the fewest. A few of the identified cytomegalovirus-associated TCR beta chains were confirmed in vitro to be specific for cytomegalovirus antigens. Compared with the roughly 700-donor mean, donors in an Asian-associated ancestry cluster had fewer N-insertions in productive TCRs, according to a later genetic analysis. The authors suggested that the approach could potentially be generalized to other disease states and immunological phenotypes. In a later genetic analysis, a missense DCLRE1C variant was associated with V-gene and J-gene trimming of TCR beta chains, and the association was replicated in an independent cohort. Broadly in line with IMGT annotations, most TCR beta V segments showed up in productive rearrangements about 90% or about 30% of the time in an earlier analysis of approximately 600 of the donors. In a later analysis, several top co-occurrence clusters were reported to appear linked to parvovirus B19, influenza, CMV and Epstein-Barr virus. While some public TCRs were present in many individuals, most TCR sequences turned up only very rarely across donors. Roughly 17 rarely observed V segments, including chromosome 9 orphons, were excluded from the earlier analysis of 550 to 700 of the donors because counts were too low. Assigning TCR associations to individual alleles was difficult when HLA alleles, especially DR and DQ, strongly co-occurred. The 87-base-pair reads could not distinguish some IMGT-functional V segments, including TRBV6-2 and TRBV6-3, so those segments were excluded.

For CDR1 and CDR2, the germline V gene (reference sequence) lists GTSNPN and SVGIG. The CDR3 runs 15 amino acids, cysteine and phenylalanine included. Kept here is only the CDR3 DNA, which spans 45 bases and is read in frame from base 1. Germline trimming amounts to 5 bases on V and 6 bases on J, with 11 as the count of junction bases outside the gene matches. In total, over 600 healthy bone marrow donors made up the cohort. At the time of sampling, every cohort member was nominally healthy, though immune exposures that went unrecorded were likely present. The donor was CMV seronegative and belonged to the group of 380 or so seronegative cohort members. A peripheral blood sample was provided by each donor, and peripheral blood mononuclear cells were used for TCR beta sequencing. The Qiagen DNeasy Blood Extraction Kit was used to extract genomic DNA from the blood cell samples. Concerning this clone: The antigen this receptor binds is unknown. No much larger clone is present one base from it, and per-base qualities are unavailable.

The library was generated by the immunoSEQ multiplex PCR assay. The multiplex PCR relied on a mix of 60 forward primers for TCR Vbeta segments and 13 reverse primers for TCR Jbeta segments. The CDR3 region of rearranged TCR beta genes was amplified from genomic DNA by a multiplex PCR assay. On the Illumina HiSeq System, the amplified TCR beta libraries were sequenced as 87-base-pair reads. Regarding the original processing steps: In a later analysis, tens of millions of unique TCR beta chains were counted across the 500 to 850 repertoires, and roughly 11 million of these chains were shared by at least two donors. Raw reads were error-corrected and collapsed into unique sequences with a nearest-neighbor algorithm that merged closely related sequences to remove PCR and sequencing errors. CDR3 sequences were aligned to IMGT reference sequences to assign V, D and J gene segments. Each retained sequence needed at least a six-nucleotide match to both a V gene segment and a J gene segment. A rearrangement counted as productive if the CDR3 had no stop codons and remained in frame with V and J, and every other rearrangement counted as non-productive. Following IMGT convention, CDR3 was defined as the stretch from the second conserved V-encoded cysteine up to the conserved J-encoded phenylalanine. Sequences without an unambiguous match to a single V gene segment were excluded from the earlier analysis of approximately 600 of the donors. In an earlier analysis of a few hundred of the donors, V segments were called functional above 56.7% productive rearrangements and were called segregating when the between-donor standard deviation exceeded 5%. A statistical classification framework was built for diagnosing cytomegalovirus status from the catalog of TCR beta chain sequences. V and J gene assignment, in a later analysis, came from comparing TCR nucleotide sequences with IMGT/GENE-DB human TR gene sequences. A later analysis assigned CDR3 sequences and most-parsimonious VDJ recombination scenarios with the TCRdist pipeline. In a later analysis, every TCR beta chain was defined by the combination of its CDR3 amino acid sequence and its V-gene family, and reads without a unique V-gene family were dropped. To address suspected cross-contamination and a sequencing artifact, a later analysis removed around 590 highly shared, low-generation-probability nucleotide sequences. In a later analysis, a clonal expansion index was calculated for each public chain from normalized within-repertoire ranks of inferred template counts. In a later analysis, generation probabilities were computed using a VDJ recombination model fitted to out-of-frame rearrangements, and the results were checked against IGoR. In a later analysis, TCR-TCR, TCR-HLA and TCR-CMV co-occurrence was scored with hypergeometric tests, and a repertoire-size bias correction was applied to TCR pairs. To estimate false discovery rates, a later analysis permuted the HLA or CMV assignments 20 times. In a later analysis, co-occurring TCRs were grouped with DBSCAN, and TCRdist sequence similarity was added when clustering was performed within HLA-allele-positive subsets. Repertoires with fewer than 30,000 or more than 120,000 public chains were left out of co-occurrence clustering, as were a handful of repertoires with anomalous nucleotide sharing. In its TCRdb copy, this immuneACCESS table keeps in-frame sequences only and misses some clones. Where compared with another copy, unresolved V genes explain less than half of these, and the others have no known cause. D and trimming were read from the DNA, whereas the V and J calls and clone size are those reported in that table. This sample is represented by about 140,000 clones; 80% of them were singletons. The top ten clones comprise around 2.5% of the sample.

The receptor chain draws on TRBV30 and TRBJ1-5; 9 central nucleotides agree with TRBD1. The specimen sequenced was PBMCs. This receptor was identified in a man aged 45-65 years in good health and CMV-seronegative. CDR3 loop: CAWDRGQGGIQPQHF. DNA sequence: TGTGCCTGGGATCGGGGACAGGGAGGTATTCAGCCCCAGCATTTT.